The T cell receptor beta chain described here comes from a study of blood T cell repertoires in COVID-19. The wider study: The United States, Italy and Spain were the sources of the acute and convalescent COVID-19 samples.

The germline gives CDR1 SNHLY, CDR2 FYNNEI. J lost 6 bases, V lost 3 bases, and 13 bases had no gene match. The CDR3 totals 18 residues. Generated by immunoSEQ multiplex PCR, the TCRdb table keeps only in-frame clones and is missing some. The sample carries more than 95,000 clones, 70% to 85% recorded once. The TCR sequence derives from a man between 65 and 79 years old with active or convalescent COVID-19. The chain has TRBV2 and TRBJ2-2; 10 nucleotides agree with TRBD2. The source material was peripheral blood. CDR3 sequence reads: CASSDGPAGGPLAGELFF. The DNA of the CDR3 is TGTGCCAGCAGTGACGGGCCAGCGGGAGGGCCTTTGGCCGGGGAGCTGTTTTTT. The full variable domain, its missing parts supplied by reference TRBV2 and TRBJ2-2, is EPEVTQTPSHQVTQMGQEVILRCVPISNHLYFYWYRQILGQKVEFLVSFYNNEISEKSEIFDDQFSVERPDGSNFTLKIRSTKLEDSAMYFCASSDGPAGGPLAGELFFGEGSRLTVL.